The 28 T cell receptor beta chains below all came from one sample that was sequenced in a study of cytomegalovirus exposure and HLA in healthy donors. Use of 60 Vbeta and 13 Jbeta primers characterized the PCR. Clones were read by immunoSEQ multiplex PCR, and TCRdb kept only the in-frame ones, dropping some. This sample carries more than 100,000 clones, about 83% of them seen once, and the ten largest clones take roughly 5%. Sample: PBMCs. The source is a woman in her 30s in good health and CMV-seronegative.

The rearrangement links TRBV23-1 to TRBJ1-5; maybe TRBD1 (6 bases). TRBV23-1 is assigned to the ORF class and has an uncertain function. This CDR3 is 22 amino acids long. Trimming stripped 4 bases from V and 0 bases from J, with 31 bases between. The CDR3 protein is CASSLPEGQLTNDINSNQPQHF. DNA of the CDR3: TGCGCCAGCAGTCTCCCGGAAGGACAGCTAACAAATGACATTAATAGCAATCAGCCCCAGCATTTT.

This clone showed up just once. The chain is built from TRBV21-1 and TRBJ1-1. TRBV21-1 is listed as a pseudogene. This CDR3 contains 13 residues. The CDR3 protein is CANIPTGNTEAFF. CDR3 nucleotide sequence: TGTGCCAACATACCGACGGGGAACACTGAAGCTTTCTTT.

The chain joins TRBV10-3 to TRBJ2-1; TRBD2 matches 10 bases. Germline V gives CDR1 ENHRY, CDR2 SYGVKD. The V segment lost 3 bases and the J segment 7 bases; nucleotides outside the gene matches: 6. The CDR3 has 15 residues. The CDR3 DNA is TGTGCCATCAGTGACTCAGCTAGCGGGAGAAATGAGCAGTTCTTC. Translating it yields CAISDSASGRNEQFF.

The chain uses TRBV15 and TRBJ2-7, with 7 bases lining up with TRBD1. Germline V gene data show CDR1 as LNHNV and CDR2 as YYDKDF (reference sequence). The CDR3 spans 15 residues. Trimming removed 4 bases from V and 2 bases from J; junction bases left unmatched: 8. In DNA form, the CDR3 reads TGTGCCACCAGCAACTGGACAGGATCTGCCTACGAGCAGTACTTC. Residues: CATSNWTGSAYEQYF. Together with reference TRBV15 and TRBJ2-7, the CDR3 gives the full variable domain: DAMVIQNPRYQVTQFGKPVTLSCSQTLNHNVMYWYQQKSSQAPKLLFHYYDKDFNNEADTPDNFQSRRPNTSFCFLDIRSPGLGDTAMYLCATSNWTGSAYEQYFGPGTRLTVT.

V is TRBV4-1 and J is TRBJ1-6, with no clear D. The CDR3 loop spans 15 amino acids. Between the trimmed V and J ends, which lost 0 bases and 7 bases, there was a span of 10 bases. Germline loops: CDR1 MGHRA, CDR2 YSYEKL. The CDR3 loop reads CASSQDILLNSPLHF. CDR3 in DNA: TGCGCCAGCAGCCAAGATATCCTTCTCAATTCACCCCTCCACTTT.

The chain is built from TRBV6-5 and TRBJ1-1; D remains ambiguous. This CDR3 spans 11 amino acids. Trimming left V 6 bases short and J 6 bases short, with 8 bases between. Germline loops: CDR1 MNHEY, CDR2 SVGAGI. The CDR3 here is CASSTLAEAFF. The CDR3 bases are TGTGCCAGCAGCACACTAGCTGAAGCTTTCTTT.

V gene TRBV18 combines with J gene TRBJ2-1; 8 nucleotides line up with TRBD2. This CDR3 is 15 amino acids long. CDR1 and CDR2 (germline): KGHSH, LQKENI. V gave up 1 base and J gave up 9 bases; unmatched junction bases: 8. CDR3 nucleotide sequence: TGTGCCAGCTCACCACTAGCGGGAAATGCGATTGAGCAGTTCTTC. It specifies CASSPLAGNAIEQFF. The variable domain in full, with the rest retrieved from reference TRBV18 and TRBJ2-1, is NAGVMQNPRHLVRRRGQEARLRCSPMKGHSHVYWYRQLPEEGLKFMVYLQKENIIDESGMPKERFSAEFPKEGPSILRIQQVVRGDSAAYFCASSPLAGNAIEQFFGPGTRLTVL.

The chain carries TRBV7-9 and TRBJ1-4; possible D gene TRBD1, 6 bases. This CDR3 contains 19 residues. V was shortened by 5 bases and J by 3 bases, with 25 bases between the two germline ends. Per germline, CDR1 SEHNR and CDR2 FQNEAQ (reference sequence). CDR3 residues: CASSPIWETGLGANEKLFF. The CDR3 nucleotides are TGTGCCAGCAGCCCTATATGGGAAACAGGGCTAGGGGCTAATGAAAAACTGTTTTTT. The full variable domain, rest sourced from reference TRBV7-9 and TRBJ1-4, is DTGVSQNPRHKITKRGQNVTFRCDPISEHNRLYWYRQTLGQGPEFLTYFQNEAQLEKSRLLSDRFSAERPKGSFSTLEIQRTEQGDSAMYLCASSPIWETGLGANEKLFFGSGTQLSVL.

The chain couples TRBV7-3 to TRBJ2-1; D is possibly TRBD2 (7 bases). Germline V CDR1 and CDR2: SGHTA, FQGTGA. The CDR3 is 16 amino acids. V lost 0 bases to trimming and J lost 7 bases, with 16 bases between them. CDR3 in amino acids: CASSLTGGGARNEQFF. The CDR3 DNA reads as TGTGCCAGCAGCTTAACTGGTGGGGGGGCCAGAAATGAGCAGTTCTTC.

The chain couples TRBV2 to TRBJ2-1; D is unclear. Germline assignment: CDR1 SNHLY and CDR2 FYNNEI. The CDR3 runs 13 residues. Trimming took 3 bases from V and 3 from J, leaving 6 bases between them. CDR3 in amino acids: CASSDSYYNEQFF. The DNA of the CDR3 is TGTGCCAGCAGTGATTCCTACTACAATGAGCAGTTCTTC.

The gene calls are TRBV5-4 and TRBJ2-5; D is undetermined. This CDR3 spans 13 amino acids. Germline CDR1 reads SGHNT; CDR2 reads YYREEE (reference sequence). Trimming removed 2 bases at V and 3 bases at J, with 8 bases between. This chain's CDR3 is CASSFTVKETQYF. CDR3 sequence (DNA): TGTGCCAGCAGCTTTACTGTGAAAGAGACCCAGTACTTC.

The V call is TRBV5-1, the J call TRBJ2-3; 7 bases fit TRBD2. Germline trimming cut 4 bases from V and 4 bases from J; bases unmatched to any gene: 6. The CDR3 loop spans 14 amino acids. CDR1 is SGHRS, CDR2 YFSETQ, per germline. In DNA, the CDR3 is TGCGCCAGCAGCCAGACTAGCACAGCAGATACGCAGTATTTT. It encodes CASSQTSTADTQYF.

The V gene is TRBV7-8, the J gene TRBJ2-3; a possible D gene is TRBD2 (5 bases). The CDR3 runs to 16 residues. Germline loops: CDR1 SGHVS, CDR2 FQNEAQ. V dropped 1 base and J dropped 0 bases, with 11 bases sitting between them. CDR3 in amino acids: CASSLVDYLSTDTQYF. The CDR3 nucleotides are TGTGCCAGCAGCTTAGTCGACTACCTAAGCACAGATACGCAGTATTTT.

The chain carries TRBV6-6 and TRBJ2-5, with TRBD1 as a possible D gene (6 bases). This CDR3 contains 13 residues. Germline loops: CDR1 MNHNY, CDR2 SVGAGI (reference sequence). V was shortened by 6 bases and J by 5 bases, with 13 bases between the two germline ends. The chain's CDR3 is CASSPRGLETQYF. The CDR3 bases are TGTGCCAGCAGCCCCAGGGGTTTGGAGACCCAGTACTTC.

The chain recombines TRBV5-5 with TRBJ1-3; maybe TRBD1 (5 bases). The CDR3 length is 14 residues. Trimming removed 6 bases from V and 0 bases from J, with 10 bases in between. Germline lookup yields CDR1 SGHKS and CDR2 YYEKEE (reference sequence). In DNA form, the CDR3 reads TGTGCCAGCATCTCCGGGGGCTCTGGAAACACCATATATTTT. This gives the protein CASISGGSGNTIYF.

The table lists this clone with a count of one. This chain uses TRBV5-4 with TRBJ2-3; TRBD1 agrees at 11 bases. Trimming removed 6 bases from V and 6 bases from J; junction bases left unmatched: 15. Germline V CDR1 and CDR2: SGHNT, YYREEE (reference sequence). The CDR3 totals 17 residues. DNA for the CDR3: TGTGCCAGCACCATCTTGGACAGGGGGCCGGTATGGGATACGCAGTATTTT. This sequence encodes CASTILDRGPVWDTQYF.

The gene calls are TRBV4-1 and TRBJ1-2; D is uncertain. The germline gives CDR1 MGHRA, CDR2 YSYEKL. The germline V and J ends were trimmed by 2 bases and 7 bases, with 26 bases remaining between them. The CDR3 is 18 amino acids. CDR3 coding DNA: TGCGCCAGCAGCCAACCGCTCAAACCCCTGGGAACTGCGGGTGGCTACACCTTC. Translation: CASSQPLKPLGTAGGYTF.

This chain joins TRBV11-2 and TRBJ2-5, with D tentatively TRBD1 (5 bases). The J call may be in error: the DNA end matches TRBJ2-7 better. Germline loops: CDR1 SGHAT, CDR2 FQNNGV. The length of the CDR3 is 14 residues. Here the CDR3 DNA reads TGTGCCAGCAGCTTAGGGGGCAGGATCTACGAGCAGTACTTC. Its protein product is CASSLGGRIYEQYF.

A single count supports this clone. J is TRBJ2-3 and V is TRBV10-3; 10 positions agree with TRBD2. The J segment lost 1 base and the V segment lost 8 bases, leaving 6 bases of the junction unmatched. This CDR3 comprises 15 residues. The germline V gene encodes CDR1 ENHRY and CDR2 SYGVKD. The CDR3 sequence: CAIGLGLAGTDTQYF. The CDR3 nucleotides read TGTGCCATCGGACTCGGACTAGCGGGCACAGATACGCAGTATTTT.

This chain's CDR3 is CASSIGTRGLDQPQHF. The DNA for the CDR3 is TGTGCCAGTAGTATAGGAACGAGGGGACTGGACCAGCCCCAGCATTTT. This rearrangement joins TRBV19 to TRBJ1-5; the D gene is possibly TRBD1 (5 bases). V lost 1 base and J 7 bases, leaving 17 bases between the germline ends. CDR1 is LNHDA and CDR2 is SQIVND in the germline V gene (reference sequence). This CDR3 spans 16 amino acids.

V is TRBV5-8 and J is TRBJ2-1; D is unresolved. CDR3 size: 12 residues. Trimming took 0 bases from V and 8 from J, leaving 6 bases between them. Germline values: CDR1 SGHTS, CDR2 YDEGEE. The CDR3 reads CASSLVVHEQFF. The DNA of the CDR3 is TGTGCCAGCAGCTTGGTAGTTCATGAGCAGTTCTTC.

In DNA form, the CDR3 reads TGTGCCAGCACCATCTGGCGGGGGACGGACACTGAAGCTTTCTTT. This encodes CASTIWRGTDTEAFF. The chain links TRBV7-9 to TRBJ1-1; D is perhaps TRBD1 (5 bases). Germline V gene sequence: CDR1 SEHNR, CDR2 FQNEAQ (reference sequence). Deletions cut 7 bases from V and 3 bases from J, with 18 bases between. This CDR3 contains 15 residues.

The chain couples TRBV27 to TRBJ1-5, with 10 bases lining up with TRBD1. This CDR3 is built from 14 residues. Germline V gene data show CDR1 as MNHEY and CDR2 as SMNVEV (reference sequence). Trimming removed 6 bases from V and 7 bases from J; junction bases left unmatched: 6. This CDR3 is CASSPTGGLQPQHF. The CDR3 DNA reads as TGTGCCAGCAGCCCGACAGGGGGCCTGCAGCCCCAGCATTTT.

The chain carries TRBV29-1 and TRBJ1-2; 8 bases align to TRBD1. This CDR3 region has 13 residues. Germline CDR1 is SQVTM and CDR2 is ANQGSEA. The trim removed 4 bases at V and 3 bases at J, leaving 4 bases unmatched. The CDR3 nucleotides read TGCAGCGTTGGGCCAGGGGGCGACTATGGCTACACCTTC. It translates to CSVGPGGDYGYTF.

The chain carries TRBV28 and TRBJ2-5, with TRBD1 identical over 9 bases. CDR3 length equals 15 residues. The V and J ends lost 1 base and 6 bases, in that order; junction bases with no gene match: 6. The germline gives CDR1 MDHEN, CDR2 SYDVKM. The CDR3 is CASSLSTGGEKTQYF. CDR3 sequence (DNA): TGTGCCAGCAGTTTATCAACAGGGGGCGAGAAGACCCAGTACTTC.

This clone was observed a single time. The CDR3 loop is CASTTDRVGYGYTF. The CDR3 coding sequence is TGTGCCAGCACCACGGACAGGGTCGGTTATGGCTACACCTTC. The chain employs TRBV6-5 and TRBJ1-2; 8 nucleotides agree with TRBD1. In germline, CDR1 is MNHEY, CDR2 SVGAGI. CDR3 length equals 14 residues. Trimming cost V 7 bases and J 5 bases; bases outside gene matches: 9.

The chain joins TRBV28 to TRBJ2-5, with 8 nucleotides matching TRBD2. Germline V gene data show CDR1 as MDHEN and CDR2 as SYDVKM. J was trimmed by 1 base and V by 1 base; bases with no gene match: 5. The CDR3 consists of 16 residues. The CDR3 nucleotides are TGTGCCAGCAGTTTATTATTTAGCGGGACCCAAGAGACCCAGTACTTC. This translates into CASSLLFSGTQETQYF.

J is TRBJ1-6 and V is TRBV6-1, with unresolved D. Trimming took off 6 bases at V and 0 bases at J, with 6 bases between the two ends. Per the germline V gene, CDR1 is MNHNS and CDR2 is SASEGT. The CDR3 totals 14 residues. CDR3 bases: TGTGCCAGCAGAGGGAGCTCCTATAATTCACCCCTCCACTTT. Residues: CASRGSSYNSPLHF.